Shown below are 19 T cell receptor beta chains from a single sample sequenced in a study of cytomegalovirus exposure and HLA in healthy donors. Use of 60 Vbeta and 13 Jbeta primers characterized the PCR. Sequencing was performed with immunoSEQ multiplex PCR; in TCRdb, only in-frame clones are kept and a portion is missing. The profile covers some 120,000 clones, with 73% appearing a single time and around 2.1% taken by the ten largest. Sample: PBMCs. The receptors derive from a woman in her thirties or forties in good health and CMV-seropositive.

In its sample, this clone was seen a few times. The CDR3 sequence is CASSPQSSGNTIYF. DNA of the CDR3: TGCGCCAGCAGCCCTCAGTCGTCTGGAAACACCATATATTTT. This rearrangement joins TRBV5-1 to TRBJ1-3; D is uncertain. The V and J ends lost 4 bases and 1 base respectively, with 9 bases between them. Germline loops: CDR1 SGHRS, CDR2 YFSETQ. CDR3 length: 14 residues.

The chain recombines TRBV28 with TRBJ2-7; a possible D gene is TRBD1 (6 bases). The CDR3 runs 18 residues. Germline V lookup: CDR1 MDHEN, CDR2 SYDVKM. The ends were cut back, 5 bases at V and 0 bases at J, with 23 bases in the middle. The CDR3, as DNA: TGTGCCAGCAGTCCCCCCCCTCCCGGGACACTATACTCCTACGAGCAGTACTTC. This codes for CASSPPPPGTLYSYEQYF.

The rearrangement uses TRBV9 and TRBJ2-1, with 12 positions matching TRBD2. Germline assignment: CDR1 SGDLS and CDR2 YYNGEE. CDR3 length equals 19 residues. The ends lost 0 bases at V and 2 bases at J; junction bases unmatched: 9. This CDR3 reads CASSVAPSTSGSAYNEQFF. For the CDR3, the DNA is TGTGCCAGCAGCGTAGCCCCCTCGACTAGCGGGAGTGCCTACAATGAGCAGTTCTTC.

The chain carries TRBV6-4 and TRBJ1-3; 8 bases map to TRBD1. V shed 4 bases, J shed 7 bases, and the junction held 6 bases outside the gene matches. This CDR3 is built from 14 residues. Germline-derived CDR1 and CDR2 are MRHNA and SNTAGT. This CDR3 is CASSAGGGKNTIYF. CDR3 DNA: TGTGCCAGCAGTGCAGGGGGCGGAAAGAACACCATATATTTT.

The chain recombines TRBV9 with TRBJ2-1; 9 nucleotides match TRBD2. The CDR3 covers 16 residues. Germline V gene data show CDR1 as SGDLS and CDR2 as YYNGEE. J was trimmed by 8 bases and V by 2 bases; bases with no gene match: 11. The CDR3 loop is CASSVRGSGGSDEQFF. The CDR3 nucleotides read TGTGCCAGCAGCGTGAGGGGGAGCGGGGGGAGCGATGAGCAGTTCTTC.

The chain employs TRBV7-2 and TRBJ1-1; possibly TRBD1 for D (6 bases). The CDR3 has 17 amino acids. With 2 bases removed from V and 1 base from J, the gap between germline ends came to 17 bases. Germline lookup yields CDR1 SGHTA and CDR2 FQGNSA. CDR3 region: CASSLLMGAGPNTEAFF. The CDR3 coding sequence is TGTGCCAGCAGCTTATTAATGGGGGCGGGCCCGAACACTGAAGCTTTCTTT.

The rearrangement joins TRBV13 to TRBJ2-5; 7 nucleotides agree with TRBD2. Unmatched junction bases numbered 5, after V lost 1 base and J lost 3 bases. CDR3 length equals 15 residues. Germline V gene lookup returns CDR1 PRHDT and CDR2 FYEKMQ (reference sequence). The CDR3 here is CASSLVAGTKETQYF. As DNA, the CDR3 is TGTGCCAGCAGCTTAGTAGCCGGGACTAAAGAGACCCAGTACTTC.

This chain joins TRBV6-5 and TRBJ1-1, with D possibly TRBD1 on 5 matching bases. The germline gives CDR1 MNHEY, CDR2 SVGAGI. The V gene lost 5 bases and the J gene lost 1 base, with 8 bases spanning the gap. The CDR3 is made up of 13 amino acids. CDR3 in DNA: TGTGCCAGCAGTCGGGGGGGGAACACTGAAGCTTTCTTT. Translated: CASSRGGNTEAFF.

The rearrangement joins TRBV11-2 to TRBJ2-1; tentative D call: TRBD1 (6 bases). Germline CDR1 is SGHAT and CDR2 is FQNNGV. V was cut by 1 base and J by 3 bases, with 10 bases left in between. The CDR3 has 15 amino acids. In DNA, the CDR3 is TGTGCCAGCAGCTTAGGGCCGGACAGCTACAATGAGCAGTTCTTC. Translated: CASSLGPDSYNEQFF.

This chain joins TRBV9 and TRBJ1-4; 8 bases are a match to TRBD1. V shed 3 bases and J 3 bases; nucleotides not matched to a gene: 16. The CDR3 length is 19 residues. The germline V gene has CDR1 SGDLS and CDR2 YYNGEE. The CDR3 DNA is TGTGCCAGCAGCGCGACGAGGACAGGGTGGGGCTCACCTAATGAAAAACTGTTTTTT. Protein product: CASSATRTGWGSPNEKLFF.

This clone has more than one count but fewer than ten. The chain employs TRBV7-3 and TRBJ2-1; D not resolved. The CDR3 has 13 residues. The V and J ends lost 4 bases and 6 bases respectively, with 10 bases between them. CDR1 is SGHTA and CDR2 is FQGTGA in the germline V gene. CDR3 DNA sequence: TGTGCCAGCAGCTACCTTAGAGCCAATGAGCAGTTCTTC. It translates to CASSYLRANEQFF.

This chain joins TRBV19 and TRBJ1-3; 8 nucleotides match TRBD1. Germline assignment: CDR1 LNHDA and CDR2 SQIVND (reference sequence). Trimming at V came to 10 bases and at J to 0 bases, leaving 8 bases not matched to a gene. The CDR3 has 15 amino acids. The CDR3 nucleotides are TGTGCCACGTTAGACAGGGGCGGCTCTGGAAACACCATATATTTT. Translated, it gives CATLDRGGSGNTIYF.

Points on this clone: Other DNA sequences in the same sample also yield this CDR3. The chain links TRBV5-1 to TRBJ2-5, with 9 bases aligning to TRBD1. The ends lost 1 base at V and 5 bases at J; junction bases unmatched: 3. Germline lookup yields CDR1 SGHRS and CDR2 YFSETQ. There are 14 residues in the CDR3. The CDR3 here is CASSLQTGGETQYF. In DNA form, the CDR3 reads TGCGCCAGCAGCTTGCAGACAGGGGGTGAGACCCAGTACTTC.

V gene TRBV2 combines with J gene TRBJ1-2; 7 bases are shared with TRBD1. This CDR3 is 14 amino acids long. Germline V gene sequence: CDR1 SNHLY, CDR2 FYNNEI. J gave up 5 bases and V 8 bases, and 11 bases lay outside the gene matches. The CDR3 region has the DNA TGTGCCAGCTCGGTGAAAGGGACAGCTTATGGCTACACCTTC. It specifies CASSVKGTAYGYTF.

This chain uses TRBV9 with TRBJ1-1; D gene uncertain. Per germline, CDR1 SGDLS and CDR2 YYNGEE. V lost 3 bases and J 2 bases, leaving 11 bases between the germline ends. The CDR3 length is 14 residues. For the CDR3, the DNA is TGTGCCAGCAGCGGACAAGTACAAAACACTGAAGCTTTCTTT. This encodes CASSGQVQNTEAFF.

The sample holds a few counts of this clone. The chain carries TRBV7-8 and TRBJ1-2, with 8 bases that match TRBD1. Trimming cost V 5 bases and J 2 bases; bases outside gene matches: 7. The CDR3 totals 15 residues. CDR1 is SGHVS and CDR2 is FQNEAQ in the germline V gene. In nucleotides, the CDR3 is TGTGCCAGCAGCCCCTTGGGACAGGAAAACTATGGCTACACCTTC. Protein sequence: CASSPLGQENYGYTF.

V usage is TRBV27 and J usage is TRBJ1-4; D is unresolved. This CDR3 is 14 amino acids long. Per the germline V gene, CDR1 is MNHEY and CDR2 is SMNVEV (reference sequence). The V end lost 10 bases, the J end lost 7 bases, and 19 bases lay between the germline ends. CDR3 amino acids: CANTIHLPGEKLFF. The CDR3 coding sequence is TGTGCCAACACAATTCACCTGCCGGGTGAAAAACTGTTTTTT.

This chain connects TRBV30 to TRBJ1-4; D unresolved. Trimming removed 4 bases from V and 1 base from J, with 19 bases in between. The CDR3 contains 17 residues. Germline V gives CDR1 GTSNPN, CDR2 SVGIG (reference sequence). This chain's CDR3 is CAWMPPIRGKTNEKLFF. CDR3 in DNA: TGTGCCTGGATGCCTCCAATCCGCGGGAAAACTAATGAAAAACTGTTTTTT.

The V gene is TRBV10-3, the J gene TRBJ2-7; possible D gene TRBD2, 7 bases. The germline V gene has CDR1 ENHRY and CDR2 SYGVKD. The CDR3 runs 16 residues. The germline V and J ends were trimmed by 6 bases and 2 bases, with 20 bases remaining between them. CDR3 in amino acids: CAISRSGGGTTYEQYF. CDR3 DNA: TGTGCCATCAGCCGGTCGGGGGGCGGGACCACCTACGAGCAGTACTTC.